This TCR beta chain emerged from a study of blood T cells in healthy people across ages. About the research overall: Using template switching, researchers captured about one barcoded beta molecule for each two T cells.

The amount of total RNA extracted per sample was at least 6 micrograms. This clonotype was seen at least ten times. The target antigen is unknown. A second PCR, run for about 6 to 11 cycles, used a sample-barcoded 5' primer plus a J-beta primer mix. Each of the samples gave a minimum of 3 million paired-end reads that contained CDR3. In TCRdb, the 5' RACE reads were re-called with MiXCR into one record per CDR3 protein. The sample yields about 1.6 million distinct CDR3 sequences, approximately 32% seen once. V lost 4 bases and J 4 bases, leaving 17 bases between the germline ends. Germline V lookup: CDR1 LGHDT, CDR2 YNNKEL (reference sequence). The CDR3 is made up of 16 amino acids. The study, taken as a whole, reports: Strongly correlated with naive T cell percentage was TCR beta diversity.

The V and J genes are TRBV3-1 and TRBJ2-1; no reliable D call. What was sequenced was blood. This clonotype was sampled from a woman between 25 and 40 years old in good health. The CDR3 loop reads CASSPKWTTAYNEQFF. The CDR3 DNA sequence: TGTGCCAGCAGCCCAAAATGGACCACCGCGTACAATGAGCAGTTCTTC.